A single sample is the source of the 10 T cell receptor beta chains below, sequenced in a study of post-analysis software for immune sequencing data. Whole-study results and caveats: With TRBV5-6, TRBV5-1 and TRBV20-1 included, about five TRBV segments were more frequent in patients than in controls.

These receptors lack a known antigen. Unique molecular identifiers were built into the TCR beta cDNA libraries. TCRdb called the PCR reads again in MiXCR, with one record for every CDR3 protein. The data show roughly 800,000 distinct CDR3 sequences, around 46% seen once. The sequenced sample was blood. These receptors were taken from a girl aged 5-17 years with multiple sclerosis.

The CDR3 nucleotides are TGTGCCAGTGAAACTTCCTCAGATACGCAGTATTTT. Its protein is CASETSSDTQYF. This chain links TRBV28 with TRBJ2-3, with unresolved D. Germline values: CDR1 MDHEN, CDR2 SYDVKM. There are 12 residues in the CDR3. V shed 9 bases and J shed 4 bases, with 11 bases lying between them.

The CDR3 sequence: CASSSYPRLAGEGNEQFF. The CDR3 coding sequence is TGTGCCAGCAGTTCGTATCCGAGACTAGCGGGAGAGGGGAATGAGCAGTTCTTC. V is TRBV28 and J is TRBJ2-1; 12 nucleotides line up with TRBD2. Germline assignment: CDR1 MDHEN and CDR2 SYDVKM. There are 18 residues in the CDR3. V dropped 4 bases and J dropped 7; count of bases not matched to a gene: 14.

The chain has TRBV20-1 and TRBJ2-7, with 11 bases matching TRBD2. This CDR3 spans 15 amino acids. After removal of 6 bases from V and 3 bases from J, the junction contained 10 bases not matched to a gene. CDR1 and CDR2 (germline): DFQATT, SNEGSKA (reference sequence). CDR3 nucleotide sequence: TGCAGTGCCGGTCTAGCGGGAGGTTGGGGCTACGAGCAGTACTTC. Its protein is CSAGLAGGWGYEQYF.

This clonotype was seen a single time. V is TRBV6-1 and J is TRBJ1-2; 10 bases align to TRBD1. Germline V gives CDR1 MNHNS, CDR2 SASEGT. The length of the CDR3 is 14 residues. V shed 8 bases, J shed 7 bases, and the junction held 10 bases outside the gene matches. CDR3 protein: CASLSGTGVLGYTF. The CDR3 DNA reads as TGTGCCAGCCTCTCCGGGACAGGGGTTCTTGGCTACACCTTC.

V is TRBV12-3 or TRBV12-4 and J is TRBJ2-1; 11 bases are a match to TRBD2. The V segment lost 5 bases and the J segment 6 bases; nucleotides outside the gene matches: 6. The CDR3 runs 15 residues. Written as DNA, the CDR3 is TGTGCCAGCAGTATCGGGACTAGCGGCACCAATGAGCAGTTCTTC. Translating gives CASSIGTSGTNEQFF.

In its sample, this clonotype was seen a few times. The rearrangement uses TRBV20-1 and TRBJ1-1; D remains unclear. Trimming cost V 6 bases and J 1 base, with 9 bases left between them. This CDR3 contains 12 residues. CDR1 DFQATT and CDR2 SNEGSKA come from the germline V gene (reference sequence). The CDR3 sequence is CSADSRNTEAFF. The CDR3 bases are TGCAGTGCAGATTCTAGGAACACTGAAGCTTTCTTT.

The V gene is TRBV10-3, the J gene TRBJ2-1, with D possibly matching TRBD2 (6 bases). CDR3 length: 15 residues. Germline V lookup: CDR1 ENHRY, CDR2 SYGVKD. The V end lost 2 bases, the J end lost 2 bases, and 10 bases lay between the germline ends. As DNA, the CDR3 is TGTGCCATCAGTGAGAGTGGCGGGGCCTACAATGAGCAGTTCTTC. Its protein is CAISESGGAYNEQFF.

The CDR3 nucleotides are TGTGCCACGGCCTACAGGGGCCCGGGGAACACCGGGGAGCTGTTTTTT. Translating it yields CATAYRGPGNTGELFF. The V gene is TRBV15, the J gene TRBJ2-2; TRBD1 agrees at 7 bases. The germline V gene has CDR1 LNHNV and CDR2 YYDKDF (reference sequence). V dropped 9 bases and J dropped 1; count of bases not matched to a gene: 11. The CDR3 is 16 residues long.

This clonotype came up a few times. This chain uses TRBV6-5 with TRBJ2-7, with unresolved D. The germline CDR1 and CDR2 sequences are MNHEY and SVGAGI. The CDR3 has 15 amino acids. Trimming left V 0 bases short and J 0 bases short, with 9 bases between. The CDR3 DNA follows: TGTGCCAGCAGTTACTCGGCAGCGTCCTCCTACGAGCAGTACTTC. Translated: CASSYSAASSYEQYF.

The rearrangement links TRBV29-1 to TRBJ2-3; the match to TRBD1 covers 10 bases. Germline-derived CDR1 and CDR2 are SQVTM and ANQGSEA. Trimming took 7 bases from V and 6 from J; bases not matched to a gene: 10. CDR3 length equals 14 residues. CDR3 amino acids: CSASPGQGRDTQYF. As DNA, the CDR3 is TGCAGCGCCAGCCCGGGACAGGGGAGGGATACGCAGTATTTT.